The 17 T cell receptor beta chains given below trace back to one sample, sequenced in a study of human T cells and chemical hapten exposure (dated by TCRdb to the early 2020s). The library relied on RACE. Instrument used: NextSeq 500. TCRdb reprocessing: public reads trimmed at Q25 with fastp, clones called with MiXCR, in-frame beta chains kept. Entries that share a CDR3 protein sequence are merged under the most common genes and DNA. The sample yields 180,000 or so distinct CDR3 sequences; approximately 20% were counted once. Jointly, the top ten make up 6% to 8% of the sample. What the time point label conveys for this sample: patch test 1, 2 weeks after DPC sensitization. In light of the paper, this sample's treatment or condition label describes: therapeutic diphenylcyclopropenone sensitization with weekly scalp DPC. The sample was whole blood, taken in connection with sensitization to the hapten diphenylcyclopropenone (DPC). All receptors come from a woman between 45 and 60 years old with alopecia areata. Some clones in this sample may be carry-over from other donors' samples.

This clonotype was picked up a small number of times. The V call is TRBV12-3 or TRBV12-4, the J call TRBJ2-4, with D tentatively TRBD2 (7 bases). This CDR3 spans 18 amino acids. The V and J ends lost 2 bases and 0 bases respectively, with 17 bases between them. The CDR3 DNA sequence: TGTGCCAGCAGTTTATTGGGGGGGCAGGGGAAAGCCAAAAACATTCAGTACTTC. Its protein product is CASSLLGGQGKAKNIQYF.

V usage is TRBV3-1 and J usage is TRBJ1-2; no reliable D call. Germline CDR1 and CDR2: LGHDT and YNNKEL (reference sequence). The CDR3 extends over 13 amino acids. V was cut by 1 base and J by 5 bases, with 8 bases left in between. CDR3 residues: CASSQGQRYGYTF. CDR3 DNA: TGTGCCAGCAGCCAAGGCCAAAGATATGGCTACACCTTC.

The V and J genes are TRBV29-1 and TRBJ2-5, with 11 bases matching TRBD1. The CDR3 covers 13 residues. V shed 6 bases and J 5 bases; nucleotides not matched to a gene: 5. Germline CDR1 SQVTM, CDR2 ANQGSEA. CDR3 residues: CSVGQGARETQYF. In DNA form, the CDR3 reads TGCAGCGTAGGACAGGGGGCTAGGGAGACCCAGTACTTC.

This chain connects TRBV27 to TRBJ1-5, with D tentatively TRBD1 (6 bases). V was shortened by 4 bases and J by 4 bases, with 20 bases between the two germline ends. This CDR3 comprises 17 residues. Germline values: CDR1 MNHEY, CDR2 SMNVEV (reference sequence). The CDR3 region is CASSSLNRAPGNQPQHF. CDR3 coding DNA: TGTGCCAGCAGTTCCCTCAACAGGGCGCCTGGTAATCAGCCCCAGCATTTT.

For the CDR3, the DNA is TGTGCCAGCAGCTTAGAACTAGCGGGAGGGCATGAGCAGTTCTTC. Residues: CASSLELAGGHEQFF. V gene TRBV7-8 combines with J gene TRBJ2-1, with 13 bases matching TRBD2. Germline lookup yields CDR1 SGHVS and CDR2 FQNEAQ. The CDR3 totals 15 residues. V gave up 1 base and J gave up 8 bases; unmatched junction bases: 2.

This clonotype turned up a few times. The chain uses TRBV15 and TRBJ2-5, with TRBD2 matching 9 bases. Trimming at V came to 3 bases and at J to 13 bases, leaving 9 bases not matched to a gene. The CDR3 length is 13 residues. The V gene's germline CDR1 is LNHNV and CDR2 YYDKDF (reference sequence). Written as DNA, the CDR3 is TGTGCCACCAGCAGCTCGCTAGCGGGGACGCGGTACTTC. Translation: CATSSSLAGTRYF.

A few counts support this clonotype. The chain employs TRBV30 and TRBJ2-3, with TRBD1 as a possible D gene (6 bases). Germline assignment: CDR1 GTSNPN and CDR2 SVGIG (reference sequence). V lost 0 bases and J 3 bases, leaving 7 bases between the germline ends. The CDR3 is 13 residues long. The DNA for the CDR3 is TGTGCCTGGAGTGTTAGGGGGACAGATACGCAGTATTTT. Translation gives CAWSVRGTDTQYF.

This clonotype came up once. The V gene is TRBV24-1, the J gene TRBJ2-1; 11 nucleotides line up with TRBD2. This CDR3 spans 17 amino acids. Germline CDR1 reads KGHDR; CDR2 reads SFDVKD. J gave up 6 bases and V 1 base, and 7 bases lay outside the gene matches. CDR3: CATSDLSAGLAVNEQFF. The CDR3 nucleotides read TGTGCCACCAGTGATTTATCGGCGGGACTAGCGGTCAATGAGCAGTTCTTC.

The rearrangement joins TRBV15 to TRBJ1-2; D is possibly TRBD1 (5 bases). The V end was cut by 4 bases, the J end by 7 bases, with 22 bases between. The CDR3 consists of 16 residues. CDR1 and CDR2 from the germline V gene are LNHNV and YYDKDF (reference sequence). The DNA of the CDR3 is TGTGCCACCAGCACACCCCCCCCCCGGGGCGTCGGTGGCTACACCTTC. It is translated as CATSTPPPRGVGGYTF.

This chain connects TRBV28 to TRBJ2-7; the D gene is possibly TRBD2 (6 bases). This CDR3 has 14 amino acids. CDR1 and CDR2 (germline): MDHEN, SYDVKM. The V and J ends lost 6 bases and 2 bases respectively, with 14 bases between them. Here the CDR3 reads CASSPPGLPYEQYF. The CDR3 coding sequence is TGTGCCAGCAGCCCACCGGGACTGCCCTACGAGCAGTACTTC. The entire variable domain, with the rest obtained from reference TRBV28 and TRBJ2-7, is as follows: DVKVTQSSRYLVKRTGEKVFLECVQDMDHENMFWYRQDPGLGLRLIYFSYDVKMKEKGDIPEGYSVSREKKERFSLILESASTNQTSMYLCASSPPGLPYEQYFGPGTRLTVT.

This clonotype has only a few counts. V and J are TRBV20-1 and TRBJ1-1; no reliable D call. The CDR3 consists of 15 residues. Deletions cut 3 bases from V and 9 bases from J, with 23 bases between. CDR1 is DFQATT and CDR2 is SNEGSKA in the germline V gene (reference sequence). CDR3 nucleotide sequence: TGCAGTGCTAGTGTCCTGGAAGGAGGTCTAGGGAAAGCTTTCTTT. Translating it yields CSASVLEGGLGKAFF.

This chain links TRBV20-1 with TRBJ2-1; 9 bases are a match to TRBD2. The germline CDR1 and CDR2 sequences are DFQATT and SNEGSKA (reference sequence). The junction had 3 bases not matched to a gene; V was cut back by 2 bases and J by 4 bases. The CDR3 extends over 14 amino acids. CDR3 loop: CSARRLADYNEQFF. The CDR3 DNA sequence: TGCAGTGCTAGAAGACTAGCGGATTACAATGAGCAGTTCTTC.

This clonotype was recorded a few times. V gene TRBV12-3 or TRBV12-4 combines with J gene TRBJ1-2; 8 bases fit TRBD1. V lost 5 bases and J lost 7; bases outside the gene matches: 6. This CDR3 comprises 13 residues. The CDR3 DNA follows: TGTGCCAGCAGTGCCCCAGGGGGCAGTGGCTACACCTTC. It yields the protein CASSAPGGSGYTF.

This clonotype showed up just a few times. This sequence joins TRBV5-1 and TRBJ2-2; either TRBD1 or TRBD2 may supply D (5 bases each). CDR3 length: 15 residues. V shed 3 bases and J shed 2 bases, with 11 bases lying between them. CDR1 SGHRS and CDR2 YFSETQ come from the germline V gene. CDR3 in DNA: TGCGCCAGCAGCTCCCTGGGACCTAACACCGGGGAGCTGTTTTTT. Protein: CASSSLGPNTGELFF.

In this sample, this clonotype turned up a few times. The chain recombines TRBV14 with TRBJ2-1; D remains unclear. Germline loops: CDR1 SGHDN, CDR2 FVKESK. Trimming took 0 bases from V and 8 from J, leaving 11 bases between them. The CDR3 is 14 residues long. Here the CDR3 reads CASSQEFGADEQFF. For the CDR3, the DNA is TGTGCCAGCAGCCAAGAATTCGGTGCGGATGAGCAGTTCTTC.

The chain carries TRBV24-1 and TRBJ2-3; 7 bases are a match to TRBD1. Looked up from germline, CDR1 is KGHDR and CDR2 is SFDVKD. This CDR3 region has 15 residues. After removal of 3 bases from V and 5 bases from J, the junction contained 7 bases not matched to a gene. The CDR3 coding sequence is TGTGCCACCAGTGATCCGAGACAGGGCGTAGATACGCAGTATTTT. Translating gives CATSDPRQGVDTQYF.

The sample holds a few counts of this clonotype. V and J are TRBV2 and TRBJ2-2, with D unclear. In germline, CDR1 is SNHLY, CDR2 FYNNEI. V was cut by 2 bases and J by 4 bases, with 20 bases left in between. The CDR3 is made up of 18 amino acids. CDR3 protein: CASSEMTWGGRGTGELFF. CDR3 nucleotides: TGTGCCAGCAGTGAAATGACGTGGGGTGGGCGAGGCACCGGGGAGCTGTTTTTT.